This T cell receptor beta chain was sequenced in a study of a mutant IDH1 vaccine in newly diagnosed glioma (dated by TCRdb to the early 2020s). In the study overall: Of the 32 patients who were treated, around 62% were male and roughly 38% were female, and the mean age was around 40 years. For exploratory analyses, 25 to 30 treated patients had longitudinal TCRB deep sequencing done wherever samples were available. Peripheral blood samples were drawn at six visits, namely V03 (baseline), V05, V07, V10, V12 and V13. Before enrollment, most patients had been given radiochemotherapy with temozolomide as standard therapy, while the rest had received either radiotherapy alone or temozolomide alone. What the work shows at the level of the full study, not this receptor alone: PBMC samples for TCRB deep sequencing were selected based on availability. Vaccine-induced immune responses across multiple MHC alleles were detected in around 92% of patients. The authors stated that sample limitations prevented analyses of patient blood samples from being reproduced. Changes in the top peripheral T cell clonotypes picked up by TCRB sequencing did not appear to be linked to pseudoprogression.

In light of the paper, this sample's time point label describes: baseline, week 1 (first vaccination visit). The treatment or condition label, read with the paper, signifies: pre-vaccination baseline after standard-of-care therapy. The donors had newly diagnosed IDH1-mutant astrocytomas of WHO grade 3 or 4 that showed loss of nuclear ATRX. The samples were drawn from NOA16, a multicentre, single-arm, open-label phase I trial in Germany that tested a mutant IDH1 peptide vaccine in humans for the first time. Blood drawn at visit V03 was used as the baseline sample for immunogenicity testing. Genomic DNA for TCRB sequencing was isolated from EDTA blood with the DNeasy Blood and Tissue Kit. The sample holds one count of this clone. Its antigen remains undetermined. The input lacks base qualities; no much larger clone sits a single base away. The library was generated by the immunoSEQ multiplex PCR assay. Rearranged TCR beta chain sequences were amplified with the hsTCRB Kit following the manufacturer's protocol. An Illumina MiSeq was used to sequence the TCRB libraries. Under the source paper's analysis protocol: The kit vendor's proprietary platform handled demultiplexing, trimming and gene mapping. The immuneACCESS repertoire file appears here via TCRdb, limited to in-frame rearrangements. These files lack a portion of the clones; in checked studies, under half of the deficit traces to unresolved V genes, and the cause of the others is not known. Clone size and the V and J calls come from that table; the DNA yielded D and trimming. The sample table holds around 56,000 clones, of which around 92% were seen once. The ten largest clonotypes hold roughly 2.5% of the sample.

The cysteine opens and the phenylalanine closes a CDR3 of 18 amino acids. The sequence is cut down to CDR3 DNA, 54 bases in frame from base 1. V is clipped by 7 bases and J by 2 bases, and the sequence between their germline boundaries is 24 bases long. Via the germline V gene (reference sequence), CDR1 is LNHDA and CDR2 SQIVND. Sequences were derived from PBMCs, sampled from a glioma patient treated with radiotherapy, temozolomide or both. This TCR was recovered from a man aged 45-60 years with glioma. The chain employs TRBV19 and TRBJ2-4; the D region possibly corresponds to TRBD1 (5 bases align). The sequenced DNA: TGTGCCAGTAAAGCCCGCCAGGGCGACTTCTGGACCAAAAACATTCAGTACTTC. This translates into CASKARQGDFWTKNIQYF.